A selection of T cell receptor beta chains follows, all from one sample in a study of blood T cell repertoires in COVID-19. Some clones are missing from TCRdb's copy, which holds only in-frame ones; the method was immunoSEQ multiplex PCR. The sample lists 55,000 to 65,000 clones, 75% to 90% occurring once. Sequenced material: peripheral blood. All receptors derive from a woman aged 60 to 75 with active COVID-19. The CDR3 runs from the conserved cysteine through the conserved F or W. The D gene is left open where the match is weak. Only some rows state a clone size, as once, few, many or a class for expanded clones.

NA	TRBV3-1/TRBV3-2	11	TRBJ2-7	once	TGTGCCAGCAGCCACATCTACGAGCAGTACTTC	CASSHIYEQYF
TRBD2	TRBV7-8	17	TRBJ2-5	NA	TGTGCCAGCAGCCTAAGGTTGCGGGGGGGCGGTGGAGAGACCCAGTACTTC	CASSLRLRGGGGETQYF
TRBD1	TRBV19	13	TRBJ1-4	NA	TGTGCCAGCGGGGACAGGGGGGACGAAAAACTGTTTTTT	CASGDRGDEKLFF
TRBD1	TRBV6-5	15	TRBJ1-6	NA	TGTGCCAGCAGATGGACGGGGCAGGGGGCTTGGGCCCTCCACTTT	CASRWTGQGAWALHF
NA	TRBV7-9	11	TRBJ1-2	NA	TGTGCCAGCAGCGGCTCCTATGGCTACACCTTC	CASSGSYGYTF
TRBD2	TRBV19	15	TRBJ2-5	NA	TGTGCCACCACCTTCAGCGGGGGACGAGGGGAGACCCAGTACTTC	CATTFSGGRGETQYF
TRBD1	TRBV10-3	15	TRBJ2-5	NA	TGTGCCATCAGTGGCGGACAGGGGGGTTCAGAGACCCAGTACTTC	CAISGGQGGSETQYF
TRBD2	TRBV2	17	TRBJ2-1	once	TGTGCCAGCAGTGAAGCGCTAGGCGGGGGGACCTACAATGAGCAGTTCTTC	CASSEALGGGTYNEQFF
TRBD1	TRBV2	15	TRBJ1-4	NA	TGTGCCAGCAGAGGACGGACAGGGGAGTACGAAAAACTGTTTTTT	CASRGRTGEYEKLFF
NA	TRBV29-1	14	TRBJ1-1	NA	TGCAGCGCTTCACAGGGCTCAAGGAACACTGAAGCTTTCTTT	CSASQGSRNTEAFF
TRBD2	TRBV9	18	TRBJ2-1	NA	TGTGCCAGCAGCTCCCAGACCCTGCTAGCGGGGGACTACAATGAGCAGTTCTTC	CASSSQTLLAGDYNEQFF
NA	TRBV5-6	11	TRBJ1-2	NA	TGTGCCAGCAGCTTTTCACTACAGGCCACCTTC	CASSFSLQATF
TRBD1	TRBV7-3	15	TRBJ1-2	few	TGTGCCAGCAGCTTAAGGCCGGACAGGGAGGATGGCTACACCTTC	CASSLRPDREDGYTF
NA	TRBV20-1	11	TRBJ2-1	NA	TGCAGTGCGAGAACAGTCAATGAGCAGTTCTTC	CSARTVNEQFF
NA	TRBV6-1	14	TRBJ1-1	NA	TGTGCCAGCAGTGAGGCCGCCGCAAACACTGAAGCTTTCTTT	CASSEAAANTEAFF
NA	TRBV5-1	14	TRBJ2-3	NA	TGCGCCAGCAGCTTCCGCGGGGGCCTCGATACGCAGTATTTT	CASSFRGGLDTQYF
NA	TRBV2	14	TRBJ2-7	NA	TGTGCCAGCAGTTGGCAGGGTGGGTACTACGAGCAGTACTTC	CASSWQGGYYEQYF
NA	TRBV5-4	19	TRBJ2-6	NA	TGTGCCAGCAGTGACCTGAAAGGACAGACAGTCTCTGGGGCCAACGTCCTGACTTTC	CASSDLKGQTVSGANVLTF
TRBD2	TRBV24-1	16	TRBJ2-1	NA	TGTGCCACCAGTGATATAGCGGGGGGCTCCTACAATGAGCAGTTCTTC	CATSDIAGGSYNEQFF
NA	TRBV5-4	15	TRBJ1-4	NA	TGTGCCAGCAGCTTGAATAAGTCCCCGGGTGAAAAACTGTTTTTT	CASSLNKSPGEKLFF
TRBD1	TRBV18	18	TRBJ1-2	NA	TGTGCCAGCTCACCGCCGTGGGACAGGGGGGACCTTTACTATGGCTACACCTTC	CASSPPWDRGDLYYGYTF
NA	TRBV7-9	14	TRBJ1-3	NA	TGTGCCAGCAGCCAGGACAGATCTGGAAACACCATATATTTT	CASSQDRSGNTIYF
TRBD1	TRBV19	15	TRBJ1-2	NA	TGTGCCAGTAGGATTGGACAGGAACGATTCTATGGCTACACCTTC	CASRIGQERFYGYTF
NA	TRBV30	13	TRBJ1-2	NA	TGTGCCTGGAGTATGAGACAGAACTATGGCTACACCTTC	CAWSMRQNYGYTF
TRBD2	TRBV5-1	16	TRBJ2-1	NA	TGCGCCAGCAGCTTGCTAACTAGCGGGGGTTACAATGAGCAGTTCTTC	CASSLLTSGGYNEQFF
NA	TRBV7-9	14	TRBJ1-1	NA	TGTGCCAGCAGCTTTGCCAGGGAGGACACTGAAGCTTTCTTT	CASSFAREDTEAFF
NA	TRBV21-1	18	TRBJ1-1	NA	TGTGCCAGCAGCAAAGAGCGGCCTGGAAGTCGACTGAACACTGAAGCTTTCTTT	CASSKERPGSRLNTEAFF
NA	TRBV6-5	12	TRBJ2-3	NA	TGTGCCAGCATGCGGCGCACAGATACGCAGTATTTT	CASMRRTDTQYF
TRBD1	TRBV27	15	TRBJ1-6	medium-sized	TGTGCCAGCAGTCCAAGCGGGACAGGTGTTTCACCCCTCCACTTT	CASSPSGTGVSPLHF
NA	TRBV6-1	14	TRBJ1-1	NA	TGTGCCAGCAGTGAGCACAGGGTGAACACTGAAGCTTTCTTT	CASSEHRVNTEAFF
TRBD2	TRBV4-2	15	TRBJ2-7	once	TGTGCCAGCAGCCCCCGACTAGCGGGGGGCCTCGAGCAGTACTTC	CASSPRLAGGLEQYF
NA	TRBV19	11	TRBJ2-4	NA	TGTGCCAGTAGTCTCGGAAACATTCAGTACTTC	CASSLGNIQYF
TRBD1	TRBV5-6	16	TRBJ1-1	NA	TGTGCCAGCAGCTTGGCGGGCGGGACAGGGAACACTGAAGCTTTCTTT	CASSLAGGTGNTEAFF
NA	TRBV30	15	TRBJ1-5	NA	TGTGCCTGGACCGTAAGTATGACAGGCAATCAGCCCCAGCATTTT	CAWTVSMTGNQPQHF
NA	TRBV19	14	TRBJ2-5	NA	TGTGCCAGTAGTATAAGAGCACACCAAGAGACCCAGTACTTC	CASSIRAHQETQYF
TRBD1	TRBV2	13	TRBJ1-6	few	TGTGCCGGGAAGACAGGGGTGAATTCACCCCTCCACTTT	CAGKTGVNSPLHF
TRBD1	TRBV7-3	14	TRBJ1-5	NA	TGTGCCAGCAGCCCTGGACAGGTAAATCAGCCCCAGCATTTT	CASSPGQVNQPQHF
NA	TRBV6-5	14	TRBJ1-4	NA	TGTGCCAGCAGTCCGCGGGCTCTTGGGGAAAAACTGTTTTTT	CASSPRALGEKLFF
NA	TRBV6-5	15	TRBJ1-3	once	TGTGCCAGCAGTTACATCAGGGGAGCCGGAAACACCATATATTTT	CASSYIRGAGNTIYF
TRBD1	TRBV11-2	15	TRBJ2-2	NA	TGTGCCAGCAGCTTAGAGAGGACAGGGCCCGGGGAGCTGTTTTTT	CASSLERTGPGELFF
TRBD1	TRBV4-2	16	TRBJ1-1	NA	TGTGCCAGCAGCCATAAAACGGGACAGGGGAACACTGAAGCTTTCTTT	CASSHKTGQGNTEAFF
TRBD1	TRBV11-2	16	TRBJ2-5	NA	TGTGCCAGCAGCCCGACCCGGGACAGGGGTAAAGAGACCCAGTACTTC	CASSPTRDRGKETQYF
NA	TRBV7-9	12	TRBJ1-2	NA	TGTGCCAGCAGCCACCGGGACTATGGCTACACCTTC	CASSHRDYGYTF
NA	TRBV9	15	TRBJ1-3	NA	TGTGCCAGCAGCGTAGCCCTCAGCTCTGGAAACACCATATATTTT	CASSVALSSGNTIYF